These 28 T cell receptor beta chains originate from one sample sequenced in a study of early T cells in non-severe SARS-CoV-2 infection. TCRdb reanalysed the 5' RACE reads using MiXCR and keeps one entry per CDR3 protein. The table has 20,000 or so distinct CDR3 sequences, roughly 5.6% seen once. Material: whole blood, obtained at baseline. These receptors came from an adult who was a healthcare worker with PCR-confirmed SARS-CoV-2 infection or an uninfected control (not recorded which).

J is TRBJ2-1 and V is TRBV6-2 or TRBV6-3; D remains ambiguous. Germline V gene lookup returns CDR1 MNHEY and CDR2 SVGEGT. V was pared by 3 bases and J by 12 bases, with 9 bases between. CDR3 length equals 11 residues. The CDR3 bases are TGTGCCAGCAGTTATACGGTTTGGCAGTTCTTC. This codes for CASSYTVWQFF.

The chain joins TRBV7-6 to TRBJ2-3; the D is unclear. V was shortened by 2 bases and J by 4 bases, with 10 bases between the two germline ends. The CDR3 loop spans 14 amino acids. The germline CDR1 and CDR2 sequences are SGHVS and FNYEAQ. CDR3 bases: TGTGCCAGCAGCTTAATGGGGAACCCAGATACGCAGTATTTT. The encoded protein is CASSLMGNPDTQYF.

This clonotype has a handful of counts. The chain uses TRBV29-1 and TRBJ2-7; TRBD1 matches 7 bases. The germline gives CDR1 SQVTM, CDR2 ANQGSEA. The CDR3 sequence is 12 residues long. Losses at the gene ends were 5 bases for V and 9 bases for J; bases not matched to a gene: 10. The CDR3 is CSVSGTETVQYF. The DNA for the CDR3 is TGCAGCGTTTCCGGGACAGAAACCGTGCAGTACTTC.

This clonotype appeared many times. V usage is TRBV6-5 and J usage is TRBJ1-2; possibly TRBD1 for D (6 bases). Germline V gives CDR1 MNHEY, CDR2 SVGAGI. V lost 0 bases and J 8 bases, leaving 16 bases between the germline ends. The CDR3 has 15 amino acids. CDR3 sequence reads: CASSYSRGRDGGYTF. Written as DNA, the CDR3 is TGTGCCAGCAGTTACTCCAGGGGCAGGGATGGCGGCTACACCTTC.

This clonotype was observed a handful of times. V is TRBV11-3 and J is TRBJ2-5; 12 bases map to TRBD2. CDR3 length: 16 residues. CDR1 and CDR2 from the germline V gene are SGHNT and YENEEA. V lost 2 bases to trimming and J lost 5 bases; unmatched junction nucleotides: 6. DNA for the CDR3: TGTGCCAGCAGCTTATCCCTAGCGGGGGGGCCGGAGACCCAGTACTTC. Translation: CASSLSLAGGPETQYF.

This rearrangement joins TRBV12-3 or TRBV12-4 to TRBJ1-2; 10 bases are a match to TRBD1. V shed 3 bases and J 4 bases; nucleotides not matched to a gene: 8. The CDR3 contains 16 residues. This CDR3 reads CASSLGSTGGFYGYTF. CDR3 DNA: TGTGCCAGCAGTTTGGGCTCGACAGGGGGCTTCTATGGCTACACCTTC.

There are a few counts of this clonotype. The junction shows a germline mismatch at one end, possibly a read error. V usage is TRBV7-8 and J usage is TRBJ1-2; D gene uncertain. This CDR3 region has 16 residues. Looked up from germline, CDR1 is SGHVS and CDR2 is FQNEAQ. The CDR3 nucleotides are TGTGCCAGCAGCCTAGCCGACCCGGGCAGAGACTATGGCTACACCTTC. It is translated as CASSLADPGRDYGYTF.

This clonotype was seen repeatedly, ten times or more. The V and J genes are TRBV7-2 and TRBJ1-1, with 9 bases aligning to TRBD1. The CDR3 runs 15 residues. Germline V CDR1 and CDR2: SGHTA, FQGNSA. V lost 5 bases to trimming and J lost 5 bases; unmatched junction nucleotides: 9. For the CDR3, the DNA is TGTGCCAGCAGCCCCAGTCCCGGGACAGGGACTGAAGCTTTCTTT. This sequence encodes CASSPSPGTGTEAFF.

This clonotype has only a few counts. The chain employs TRBV7-2 and TRBJ2-5; 12 positions agree with TRBD2. The V and J ends lost 5 bases and 5 bases, in that order; junction bases with no gene match: 15. The germline V gene has CDR1 SGHTA and CDR2 FQGNSA. The CDR3 spans 18 residues. The CDR3 loop is CASSPDLLAGGIGETQYF. DNA for the CDR3: TGTGCCAGCAGCCCCGACCTCCTAGCGGGGGGGATAGGTGAGACCCAGTACTTC. The variable domain in full, with the rest retrieved from reference TRBV7-2 and TRBJ2-5, is GAGVSQSPSNKVTEKGKDVELRCDPISGHTALYWYRQSLGQGLEFLIYFQGNSAPDKSGLPSDRFSAERTGGSVSTLTIQRTQQEDSAVYLCASSPDLLAGGIGETQYFGPGTRLLVL.

The chain has TRBV20-1 and TRBJ2-7; D tentatively fits TRBD1 or TRBD2 (5 bases each). The CDR3 is 13 amino acids. In germline, CDR1 is DFQATT, CDR2 SNEGSKA (reference sequence). V lost 7 bases, J lost 3 bases, and 16 bases lay in between. The CDR3: CSVIEGQRYEQYF. The CDR3 nucleotides are TGCAGTGTCATAGAGGGGCAGCGCTACGAGCAGTACTTC.

There are a few counts of this clonotype. The V call is TRBV24-1, the J call TRBJ2-3; 7 bases fit TRBD2. CDR3 length equals 17 residues. Germline values: CDR1 KGHDR, CDR2 SFDVKD. With V trimmed by 3 bases and J by 6 bases, 14 bases remained unmatched. This CDR3 reads CATSDPQGSGTIDTQYF. The CDR3 DNA reads as TGTGCCACCAGTGATCCCCAAGGGTCGGGGACTATTGATACGCAGTATTTT.

This clonotype occurred a few times. This chain uses TRBV4-2 with TRBJ1-2; TRBD1 might be the D (5 bases). V dropped 2 bases and J dropped 4 bases, with 11 bases sitting between them. Germline V lookup: CDR1 LGHNA, CDR2 YNFKEQ. The CDR3 is 14 amino acids. CDR3 nucleotide sequence: TGTGCCAGCAGCCAAATAGGGGCTGGCTATGGCTACACCTTC. It encodes CASSQIGAGYGYTF.

In this sample, this clonotype turned up many times. The chain joins TRBV7-3 to TRBJ2-7; D is ambiguous. In germline, CDR1 is SGHTA, CDR2 FQGTGA. The CDR3 totals 13 residues. V was shortened by 3 bases and J by 2 bases, with 8 bases between the two germline ends. As DNA, the CDR3 is TGTGCCAGCAGCTTTGGCAGAACCTACGAGCAGTACTTC. Residues: CASSFGRTYEQYF.

By sample fraction, this clonotype is medium-sized. The rearrangement uses TRBV6-4 and TRBJ2-7, with D perhaps TRBD1 or TRBD2 (5 bases each). The V gene lost 11 bases and the J gene lost 3 bases, with 20 bases spanning the gap. Germline CDR1 is MRHNA and CDR2 is SNTAGT. The CDR3 runs 14 residues. The DNA of the CDR3 is TGTGCCGGCCTGAGGGACGGAGGATGCTACGAGCAGTACTTC. The encoded protein is CAGLRDGGCYEQYF.

The rearrangement links TRBV6-6 to TRBJ2-2; 8 bases are a match to TRBD2. The CDR3 sequence is 15 residues long. V dropped 7 bases and J dropped 2; count of bases not matched to a gene: 6. Germline CDR1 is MNHNY and CDR2 is SVGAGI (reference sequence). The CDR3 DNA sequence: TGTGCCAGCACTCCCACTAGCGGTAACACCGGGGAGCTGTTTTTT. Residues: CASTPTSGNTGELFF.

This clonotype has ten or more counts. This chain uses TRBV7-9 with TRBJ1-5; a weak D match, TRBD1 (6 bases). The CDR3 runs 16 residues. CDR1 SEHNR and CDR2 FQNEAQ come from the germline V gene (reference sequence). Trimming shortened V by 5 bases and J by 10 bases, and 24 bases separated the two germline ends. CDR3 nucleotides: TGTGCCAGCAGCATAACCGGGACACGCGAGTCGGATCCCCAGCATTTT. It specifies CASSITGTRESDPQHF.

The V and J genes are TRBV18 and TRBJ2-1; 11 positions match TRBD1. The V gene's germline CDR1 is KGHSH and CDR2 LQKENI. Losses at the gene ends were 4 bases for V and 7 bases for J; bases not matched to a gene: 12. The CDR3 consists of 17 residues. The CDR3 sequence is CASSLGIRTGGRNEQFF. CDR3 sequence (DNA): TGTGCCAGCTCACTAGGAATTCGGACAGGGGGCCGTAATGAGCAGTTCTTC.

The table lists this clonotype with many counts. The chain couples TRBV7-2 to TRBJ1-2, with 9 bases lining up with TRBD1. The CDR3 is 14 residues long. The germline CDR1 and CDR2 sequences are SGHTA and FQGNSA. With 6 bases clipped from V and 8 bases from J, the junction kept 10 bases outside the gene matches. DNA of the CDR3: TGTGCCAGCAGTGATACAGGGGGCGCGAGAGGCTACACCTTC. Encoded protein: CASSDTGGARGYTF.

J is TRBJ2-3 and V is TRBV10-3, with D perhaps matching TRBD2 (7 bases). V was shortened by 4 bases and J by 2 bases, with 19 bases between the two germline ends. This CDR3 contains 17 residues. The V gene's germline CDR1 is ENHRY and CDR2 SYGVKD. CDR3 region: CAISAKTRGGTTDTQYF. The CDR3 DNA sequence: TGTGCCATCAGTGCCAAAACAAGGGGGGGCACCACAGATACGCAGTATTTT.

This clonotype showed up many times. The chain uses TRBV20-1 and TRBJ1-3; 7 bases match TRBD1. V lost 3 bases and J lost 0; bases outside the gene matches: 8. There are 16 residues in the CDR3. Per germline, CDR1 DFQATT and CDR2 SNEGSKA (reference sequence). The CDR3, as DNA: TGCAGTGCTAGTCCGGGACAGAGTATCTCTGGAAACACCATATATTTT. It codes for CSASPGQSISGNTIYF.

This clonotype was seen a few times. CDR3 loop: CASIRSRPDDTQYF. CDR3 sequence (DNA): TGTGCCAGCATACGAAGTCGCCCGGACGATACGCAGTATTTT. The rearrangement links TRBV2 to TRBJ2-3; D is uncertain. This CDR3 is 14 amino acids long. CDR1 is SNHLY, CDR2 FYNNEI, per germline. V was clipped by 7 bases and J by 6 bases, with 17 bases between them.

This clonotype was detected only a few times. The rearrangement uses TRBV19 and TRBJ2-2; 9 bases fit TRBD1. The CDR3 contains 16 residues. The junction had 6 bases not matched to a gene; V was cut back by 5 bases and J by 2 bases. Germline assignment: CDR1 LNHDA and CDR2 SQIVND (reference sequence). The DNA of the CDR3 is TGTGCCAGTAGTTCCGGGACAGGGAAAAACACCGGGGAGCTGTTTTTT. It yields the protein CASSSGTGKNTGELFF.

The CDR3 DNA is TGTGCCAGCAGCTTAAACCCCTCTGGGGCCAACGTCCTGACTTTC. It specifies CASSLNPSGANVLTF. V and J are TRBV11-2 and TRBJ2-6; D remains ambiguous. This CDR3 has 15 residues. Germline values: CDR1 SGHAT, CDR2 FQNNGV. V gave up 2 bases and J gave up 0 bases, with 5 bases separating them. Supplemented by reference TRBV11-2 and TRBJ2-6, the full variable domain reads EAGVAQSPRYKIIEKRQSVAFWCNPISGHATLYWYQQILGQGPKLLIQFQNNGVVDDSQLPKDRFSAERLKGVDSTLKIQPAKLEDSAVYLCASSLNPSGANVLTFGAGSRLTVL.

At least ten counts were recorded for this clonotype. This chain connects TRBV14 to TRBJ2-2; D uncertain. Germline CDR1 reads SGHDN; CDR2 reads FVKESK. CDR3 length: 13 residues. V was shortened by 0 bases and J by 7 bases, with 6 bases between the two germline ends. CDR3 in DNA: TGTGCCAGCAGCCAAGATCGTTACGGGGAGCTGTTTTTT. It yields the protein CASSQDRYGELFF. Together with reference TRBV14 and TRBJ2-2, the CDR3 gives the full variable domain: EAGVTQFPSHSVIEKGQTVTLRCDPISGHDNLYWYRRVMGKEIKFLLHFVKESKQDESGMPNNRFLAERTGGTYSTLKVQPAELEDSGVYFCASSQDRYGELFFGEGSRLTVL.

This clonotype occurred many times. The chain uses TRBV29-1 and TRBJ2-1; 10 nucleotides line up with TRBD1. V lost 5 bases, J lost 5 bases, and 15 bases stayed unmatched. The CDR3 is 17 residues long. Per germline, CDR1 SQVTM and CDR2 ANQGSEA. In nucleotides, the CDR3 is TGCAGCGTTATCCCCCTAAGGCCCGGGACAGGGGACAATGAGCAGTTCTTC. It encodes CSVIPLRPGTGDNEQFF.

This clonotype was seen repeatedly, ten times or more. The chain carries TRBV3-1 and TRBJ2-3; weak D call: TRBD2 (5 bases). There are 11 residues in the CDR3. Germline CDR1 reads LGHDT; CDR2 reads YNNKEL (reference sequence). Trimming cost V 3 bases and J 14 bases, with 12 bases left between them. In DNA form, the CDR3 reads TGTGCCAGCAGCCATTCTGGGGAGAGGTATTTT. Translating gives CASSHSGERYF.

This clonotype was recorded many times. V usage is TRBV10-3 and J usage is TRBJ1-5; 8 nucleotides match TRBD1. Germline V CDR1 and CDR2: ENHRY, SYGVKD. The CDR3 has 14 amino acids. J was trimmed by 0 bases and V by 8 bases; bases with no gene match: 3. CDR3 nucleotide sequence: TGTGCCATCGGGACAGGAGATAGCAATCAGCCCCAGCATTTT. Amino acid sequence: CAIGTGDSNQPQHF.

V usage is TRBV5-1 and J usage is TRBJ1-2; 7 nucleotides line up with TRBD1. CDR1 is SGHRS and CDR2 is YFSETQ in the germline V gene. The CDR3 has 15 amino acids. V lost 0 bases to trimming and J lost 6 bases; unmatched junction nucleotides: 8. The chain's CDR3 is CASSLGPDRLDGYTF. The CDR3 region has the DNA TGCGCCAGCAGCTTGGGCCCGGACAGGCTGGATGGCTACACCTTC.